Each of the 9 T cell receptor beta chains below was sequenced from the same sample in a study of blood T cell repertoires in COVID-19. Clones were read by immunoSEQ multiplex PCR, and TCRdb kept only the in-frame ones, dropping some. The repertoire holds roughly 180,000 clones, with about 85% as singletons. The sequenced sample consisted of peripheral blood. These receptors originate from a woman aged 60 to 75 with acute or convalescent COVID-19.

The chain uses TRBV5-1 and TRBJ1-6; 7 nucleotides align to TRBD1. This CDR3 has 14 residues. The V gene end was trimmed by 5 bases and the J gene end by 11 bases; junction bases not matched to a gene: 10. Germline CDR1 SGHRS, CDR2 YFSETQ. The DNA of the CDR3 is TGCGCCAGCAGTTTAGGGGGCAACGAGGCACCCCTCCACTTT. Translating gives CASSLGGNEAPLHF.

J is TRBJ1-1 and V is TRBV7-9, with D perhaps TRBD1 (6 bases). This CDR3 has 14 residues. Deletions cut 1 base from V and 1 base from J, with 7 bases between. From germline, CDR1 is SEHNR and CDR2 FQNEAQ (reference sequence). CDR3 loop: CASSLGQANTEAFF. In DNA form, the CDR3 reads TGTGCCAGCAGCTTAGGACAGGCGAACACTGAAGCTTTCTTT.

This chain links TRBV28 with TRBJ2-3, with D possibly matching TRBD1 (6 bases). V was clipped by 4 bases and J by 1 base, with 12 bases between them. Germline CDR1 reads MDHEN; CDR2 reads SYDVKM. The CDR3 has 15 amino acids. Here the CDR3 reads CASSSPAGGTDTQYF. CDR3 DNA: TGTGCCAGCAGTTCTCCGGCAGGGGGCACAGATACGCAGTATTTT.

The chain carries TRBV10-3 and TRBJ2-5, with a weak D call TRBD1 (5 bases). V lost 6 bases, J lost 4 bases, and 9 bases lay in between. Germline V gene lookup returns CDR1 ENHRY and CDR2 SYGVKD. CDR3 length: 12 amino acids. CDR3 DNA: TGTGCCATCAGCCCAACAGGAGAGACCCAGTACTTC. This translates into CAISPTGETQYF.

The chain combines TRBV11-2 with TRBJ1-1; a possible D gene is TRBD1 (5 bases). The CDR3 consists of 15 residues. V lost 2 bases and J lost 1, with 11 bases in between. Per germline, CDR1 SGHAT and CDR2 FQNNGV. DNA of the CDR3: TGTGCCAGCAGCTTAAGCTCGACAGCGAACACTGAAGCTTTCTTT. It codes for CASSLSSTANTEAFF.

The rearrangement links TRBV5-8 to TRBJ1-2, with TRBD1 matching over 11 bases. Germline assignment: CDR1 SGHTS and CDR2 YDEGEE. V lost 0 bases to trimming and J lost 6 bases; unmatched junction nucleotides: 7. The CDR3 consists of 16 residues. The DNA of the CDR3 is TGTGCCAGCAGCTTGGTCCGAGGACAGGGGGCTGATGGCTACACCTTC. Amino acids: CASSLVRGQGADGYTF.

The V gene is TRBV9, the J gene TRBJ2-2; weak D call: TRBD2 (5 bases). V lost 0 bases and J 8 bases, leaving 14 bases between the germline ends. This CDR3 spans 15 amino acids. Germline values: CDR1 SGDLS, CDR2 YYNGEE. The CDR3 DNA follows: TGTGCCAGCAGCGTAGTAGGCTCGAGGGAGGGGGAGCTGTTTTTT. It is translated as CASSVVGSREGELFF.

The V gene is TRBV12-2, the J gene TRBJ2-1; the tabulated D call, TRBD2, remains unverified against the DNA. TRBV12-2 has pseudogene status. This CDR3 comprises 16 residues. The CDR3 DNA reads TGTGCAAGTCGCTGCCAACTAGCGGGAGTTGTAAATGAGCAGTTCTTC. This sequence encodes CASRCQLAGVVNEQFF.

V and J are TRBV5-1 and TRBJ2-1; 9 bases are a match to TRBD2. The CDR3 loop spans 15 amino acids. The V segment lost 0 bases and the J segment 6 bases; nucleotides outside the gene matches: 4. From germline, CDR1 is SGHRS and CDR2 YFSETQ. The CDR3 DNA sequence: TGCGCCAGCAGCTTGGAGACTAGCGGCTCCAATGAGCAGTTCTTC. This sequence encodes CASSLETSGSNEQFF.